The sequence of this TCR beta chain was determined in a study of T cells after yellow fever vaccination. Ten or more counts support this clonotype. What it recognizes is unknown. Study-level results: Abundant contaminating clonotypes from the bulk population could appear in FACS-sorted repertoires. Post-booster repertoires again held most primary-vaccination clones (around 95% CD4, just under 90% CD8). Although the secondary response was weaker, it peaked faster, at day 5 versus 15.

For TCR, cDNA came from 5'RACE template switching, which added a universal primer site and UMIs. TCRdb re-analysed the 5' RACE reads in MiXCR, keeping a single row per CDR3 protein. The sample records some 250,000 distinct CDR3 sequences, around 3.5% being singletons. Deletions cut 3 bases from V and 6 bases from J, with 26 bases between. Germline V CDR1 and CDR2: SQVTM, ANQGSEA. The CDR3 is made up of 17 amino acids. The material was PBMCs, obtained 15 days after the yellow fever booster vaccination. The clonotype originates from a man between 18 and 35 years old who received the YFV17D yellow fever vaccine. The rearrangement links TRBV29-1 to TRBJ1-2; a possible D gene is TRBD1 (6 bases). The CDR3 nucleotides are TGCAGCGTTGACCCCAACCAACCCACAGGGAGTTTTGATGGCTACACCTTC. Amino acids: CSVDPNQPTGSFDGYTF.